This T cell receptor beta chain was identified in a study of Graves' ophthalmopathy and Graves' hyperthyroidism. Investigators amplified TCR beta CDR3 regions from RNA transcripts. First-round RT-PCR employed HTBI primers, with a second-round multiplex PCR after it. TCRdb analysed the multiplex PCR reads with MiXCR anew, one entry per CDR3 protein. Of hundreds of thousands of distinct CDR3 sequences listed, 20% to 25% are singletons. Concerning this clonotype: The antigen is unknown.

Among the hyperthyroidism patients, all were newly diagnosed, aged 18 to 65, with under 2 months' duration. Ineligible for inclusion were patients with other autoimmune diseases, uncontrolled infections, pregnancy or lactation. Study observations and caveats: The model achieved 70.59% sensitivity and less than 75% specificity for ophthalmopathy progression. A 13-signature model separated ophthalmopathy from stable hyperthyroidism, reaching around 89% sensitivity and less than 82% specificity cross-validated.

Trimming took off 8 bases at V and 3 bases at J, with 13 bases between the two ends. Germline V gene sequence: CDR1 MRHNA, CDR2 SNTAGT. CDR3 length equals 13 residues. Sample: peripheral blood. The chain carries TRBV6-4 and TRBJ1-2; TRBD1 might be the D (6 bases). The sequence came from a woman aged 18-30 years with stable Graves' hyperthyroidism. Some clones in this sample may be carry-over from other donors' samples. CDR3 amino acids: CASVLQGYYGYTF. The CDR3, as DNA: TGTGCCAGCGTCTTACAGGGCTACTATGGCTACACCTTC.